The TCR beta chain under discussion was sequenced for a study of persistence of HIV-infected CD4 T cells. Study-level information: The sample holds CD4+ T cells responsive to CMV or HIV-1 Gag.

An overlapping HIV-1 Gag peptide pool stimulated these cells at approximately 0.91 ug/peptide/mL. CD40L/CD69 double-negative CD45RO-high memory CD4+ T cells were collected. These HIV-1-infected adults initiated suppressive ART in chronic infection. Anti-CD28/CD49d costimulation, CD40-blocking antibody and enfuvirtide were given to CD8-depleted PBMCs for about 19 hours. This clone was seen a handful of times. Its antigen is currently unknown. The V end was cut by 2 bases, the J end by 5 bases, with 10 bases between. The CDR3 is made up of 14 amino acids. In germline, CDR1 is MNHNY, CDR2 SVGAGI (reference sequence). General study points: Rare CMV-responding cells carrying HIV-1 proviruses were not analyzed separately for TCR.

Sequencing used immunoSEQ version 4 in survey mode. Only in-frame clones appear in the TCRdb table, and some are missing; sequencing was by immunoSEQ multiplex PCR. The table lists about 40,000 clones, roughly 74% of them singletons. This receptor was obtained from an adult man with HIV who was CMV-seropositive. The chain is built from TRBV6-6 and TRBJ1-3; D gene uncertain. The input for sequencing was CD4+ T cells sorted from PBMCs after 18-hour stimulation, taken from a patient who received antiretroviral therapy. The CDR3 sequence is CASSYEEGRNTIYF. The CDR3 DNA reads TGTGCCAGCAGTTACGAGGAGGGAAGAAACACCATATATTTT.